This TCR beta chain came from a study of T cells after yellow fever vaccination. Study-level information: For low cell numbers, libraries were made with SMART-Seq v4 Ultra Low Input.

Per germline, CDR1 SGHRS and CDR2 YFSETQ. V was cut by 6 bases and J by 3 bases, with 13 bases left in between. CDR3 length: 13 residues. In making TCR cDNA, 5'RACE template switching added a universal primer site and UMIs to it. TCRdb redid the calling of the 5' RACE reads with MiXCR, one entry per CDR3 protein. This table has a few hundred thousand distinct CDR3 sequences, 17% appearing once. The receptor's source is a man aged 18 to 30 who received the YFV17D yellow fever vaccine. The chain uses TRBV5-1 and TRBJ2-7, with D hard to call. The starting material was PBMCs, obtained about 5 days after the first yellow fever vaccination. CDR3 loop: CASTVGFNYEQYF. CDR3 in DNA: TGCGCCAGCACGGTAGGATTTAACTACGAGCAGTACTTC. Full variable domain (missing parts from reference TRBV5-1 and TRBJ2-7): KAGVTQTPRYLIKTRGQQVTLSCSPISGHRSVSWYQQTPGQGLQFLFEYFSETQRNKGNFPGRFSGRQFSNSRSEMNVSTLELGDSALYLCASTVGFNYEQYFGPGTRLTVT.